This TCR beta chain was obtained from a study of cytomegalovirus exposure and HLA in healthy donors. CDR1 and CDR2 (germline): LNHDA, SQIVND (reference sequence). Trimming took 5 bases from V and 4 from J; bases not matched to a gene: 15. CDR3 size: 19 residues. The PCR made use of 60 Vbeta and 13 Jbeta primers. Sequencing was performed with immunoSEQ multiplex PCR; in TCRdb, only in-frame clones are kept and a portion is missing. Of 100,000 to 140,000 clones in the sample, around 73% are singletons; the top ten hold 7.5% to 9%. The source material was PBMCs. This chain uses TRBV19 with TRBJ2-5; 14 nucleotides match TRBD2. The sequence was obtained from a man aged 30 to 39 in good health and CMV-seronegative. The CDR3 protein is CASSRAGTSGRGPRETQYF. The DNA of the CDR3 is TGTGCCAGTAGTCGTGCGGGGACTAGCGGGAGAGGCCCCCGAGAGACCCAGTACTTC.